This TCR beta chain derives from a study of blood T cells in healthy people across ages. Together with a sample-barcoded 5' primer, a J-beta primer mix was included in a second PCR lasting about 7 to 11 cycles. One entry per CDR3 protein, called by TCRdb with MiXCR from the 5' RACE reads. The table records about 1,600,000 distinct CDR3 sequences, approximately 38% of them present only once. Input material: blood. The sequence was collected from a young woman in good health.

The CDR3 protein is CSARGGGGLEQFF. Here the CDR3 DNA reads TGCAGTGCTAGGGGCGGGGGTGGCCTAGAGCAGTTCTTC. This sequence joins TRBV20-1 and TRBJ2-1; 7 bases map to TRBD2. V lost 3 bases to trimming and J lost 10 bases; unmatched junction nucleotides: 9. CDR3 length: 13 amino acids. Germline V gene sequence: CDR1 DFQATT, CDR2 SNEGSKA (reference sequence).